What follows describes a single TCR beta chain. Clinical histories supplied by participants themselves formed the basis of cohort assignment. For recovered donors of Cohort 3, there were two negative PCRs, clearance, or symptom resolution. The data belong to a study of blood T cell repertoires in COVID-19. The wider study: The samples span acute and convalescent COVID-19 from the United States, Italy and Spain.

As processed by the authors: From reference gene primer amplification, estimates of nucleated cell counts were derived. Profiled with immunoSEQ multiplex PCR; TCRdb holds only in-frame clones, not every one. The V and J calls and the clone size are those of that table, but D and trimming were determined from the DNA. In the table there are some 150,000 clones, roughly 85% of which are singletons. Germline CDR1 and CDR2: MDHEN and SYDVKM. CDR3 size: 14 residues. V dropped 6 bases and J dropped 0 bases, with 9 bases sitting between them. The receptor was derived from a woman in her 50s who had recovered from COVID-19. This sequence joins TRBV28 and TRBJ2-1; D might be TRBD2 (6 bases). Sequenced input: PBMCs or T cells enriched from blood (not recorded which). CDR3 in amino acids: CASREGNSYNEQFF. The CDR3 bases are TGTGCCAGCAGGGAGGGAAACTCCTACAATGAGCAGTTCTTC. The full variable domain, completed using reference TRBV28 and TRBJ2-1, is DVKVTQSSRYLVKRTGEKVFLECVQDMDHENMFWYRQDPGLGLRLIYFSYDVKMKEKGDIPEGYSVSREKKERFSLILESASTNQTSMYLCASREGNSYNEQFFGPGTRLTVL.